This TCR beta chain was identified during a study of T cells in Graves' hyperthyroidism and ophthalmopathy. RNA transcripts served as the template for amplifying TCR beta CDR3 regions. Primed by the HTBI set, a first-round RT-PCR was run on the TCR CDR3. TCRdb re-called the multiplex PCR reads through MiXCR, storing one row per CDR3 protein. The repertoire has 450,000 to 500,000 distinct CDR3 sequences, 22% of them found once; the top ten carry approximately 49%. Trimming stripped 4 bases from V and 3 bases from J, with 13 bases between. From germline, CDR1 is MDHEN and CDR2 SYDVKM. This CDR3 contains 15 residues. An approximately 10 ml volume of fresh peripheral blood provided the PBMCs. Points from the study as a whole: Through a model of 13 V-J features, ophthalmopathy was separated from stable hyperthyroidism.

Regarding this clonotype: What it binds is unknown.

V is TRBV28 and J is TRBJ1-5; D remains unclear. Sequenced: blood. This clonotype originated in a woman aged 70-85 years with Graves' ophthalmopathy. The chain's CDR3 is CASSSAPGLNQPQHF. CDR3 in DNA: TGTGCCAGCAGTTCCGCCCCCGGCCTCAATCAGCCCCAGCATTTT.